Shown below are 19 T cell receptor beta chains from a single sample sequenced in a study of T cell responses to AZD1222 COVID-19 vaccine. Generated by immunoSEQ multiplex PCR, the TCRdb table keeps only in-frame clones and is missing some. This table holds about 120,000 clones, around 89% found once. The source material was peripheral blood, sampled on day 0 of AZD1222 vaccination. The receptors here all came from an adult in good health.

The chain carries TRBV9 and TRBJ1-6; 9 bases fit TRBD1. Unmatched junction bases numbered 3, after V lost 4 bases and J lost 7 bases. The CDR3 sequence is 14 residues long. From germline, CDR1 is SGDLS and CDR2 YYNGEE. CDR3 DNA sequence: TGTGCCAGCAGCTCCGGGACAGGGAATTCACCCCTCCACTTT. Residues: CASSSGTGNSPLHF. Together with reference TRBV9 and TRBJ1-6, the CDR3 gives the full variable domain: DSGVTQTPKHLITATGQRVTLRCSPRSGDLSVYWYQQSLDQGLQFLIQYYNGEERAKGNILERFSAQQFPDLHSELNLSSLELGDSALYFCASSSGTGNSPLHFGNGTRLTVT.

Comments on this clone: One end of the junction fails to match germline, which may point to a read error. The chain is built from TRBV7-9 and TRBJ2-1, with D maybe TRBD1 (5 bases). This CDR3 spans 12 amino acids. CDR1 and CDR2 from the germline V gene are SEHNR and FQNEAQ (reference sequence). CDR3 protein: CASRLGDNEQFF. The CDR3 DNA reads as TGTGCCAGCAGATTAGGGGACAATGAGCAGTTCTTC. The whole variable domain, filled in from reference TRBV7-9 and TRBJ2-1, reads DTGVSQNPRHKITKRGQNVTFRCDPISEHNRLYWYRQTLGQGPEFLTYFQNEAQLEKSRLLSDRFSAERPKGSFSTLEIQRTEQGDSAMYLCASRLGDNEQFFGPGTRLTVL.

The chain uses TRBV30 and TRBJ1-4; 7 bases align to TRBD1. The germline V gene encodes CDR1 GTSNPN and CDR2 SVGIG (reference sequence). The J segment lost 6 bases and the V segment lost 0 bases, leaving 1 base of the junction unmatched. CDR3 size: 13 residues. For the CDR3, the DNA is TGTGCCTGGAGTGTCCAGGGGGATGAAAAACTGTTTTTT. It is translated as CAWSVQGDEKLFF. Together with reference TRBV30 and TRBJ1-4, the CDR3 gives the full variable domain: SQTIHQWPATLVQPVGSPLSLECTVEGTSNPNLYWYRQAAGRGLQLLFYSVGIGQISSEVPQNLSASRPQDRQFILSSKKLLLSDSGFYLCAWSVQGDEKLFFGSGTQLSVL.

This sequence joins TRBV5-1 and TRBJ2-2; TRBD2 matches 10 bases. This CDR3 is 14 amino acids long. After removal of 4 bases from V and 7 bases from J, the junction contained 4 bases not matched to a gene. From germline, CDR1 is SGHRS and CDR2 YFSETQ. In DNA, the CDR3 is TGCGCCAGCAGCCCGGGACTAGCGAACGGGGAGCTGTTTTTT. Residues: CASSPGLANGELFF. Drawing the rest from reference TRBV5-1 and TRBJ2-2, the complete variable domain is KAGVTQTPRYLIKTRGQQVTLSCSPISGHRSVSWYQQTPGQGLQFLFEYFSETQRNKGNFPGRFSGRQFSNSRSEMNVSTLELGDSALYLCASSPGLANGELFFGEGSRLTVL.

The rearrangement links TRBV5-5 to TRBJ1-2, with 7 bases matching TRBD1. The CDR3 runs to 14 residues. The ends lost 0 bases at V and 4 bases at J; junction bases unmatched: 3. Germline V gene sequence: CDR1 SGHKS, CDR2 YYEKEE (reference sequence). This CDR3 is CASSLGDRVYGYTF. For the CDR3, the DNA is TGTGCCAGCAGCTTGGGGGACAGAGTCTATGGCTACACCTTC.

This clone is a singleton in its sample. The genes are TRBV7-9 and TRBJ1-6; D unclear. The CDR3 is made up of 13 amino acids. Trimming pared 5 bases from V and 14 bases from J, leaving 16 bases between. CDR1 and CDR2 (germline): SEHNR, FQNEAQ (reference sequence). CDR3 sequence: CASSQSILGSLHF. The CDR3 coding sequence is TGTGCCAGCAGCCAATCCATCTTGGGCTCCCTCCACTTT.

This clone was recorded a few times. The genes are TRBV4-2 and TRBJ1-6; the D is unclear. Germline assignment: CDR1 LGHNA and CDR2 YNFKEQ. The CDR3 is 15 amino acids. Between the trimmed V and J ends, which lost 0 bases and 7 bases, there was a span of 10 bases. This chain's CDR3 is CASSQDLVDNSPLHF. The CDR3 DNA sequence: TGTGCCAGCAGCCAAGATTTGGTGGACAATTCACCCCTCCACTTT.

The rearrangement uses TRBV19 and TRBJ2-3; perhaps TRBD1 as D (5 bases). The CDR3 extends over 16 amino acids. Germline CDR1 reads LNHDA; CDR2 reads SQIVND (reference sequence). V lost 0 bases, J lost 10 bases, and 20 bases lay in between. The CDR3 DNA sequence: TGTGCCAGTAGTATAGACGCTCACACAACAGGAACTGCGCAGTATTTT. Translated, it gives CASSIDAHTTGTAQYF.

The chain joins TRBV4-2 to TRBJ2-3; 12 bases align to TRBD2. The junction had 4 bases not matched to a gene; V was cut back by 1 base and J by 5 bases. CDR1 and CDR2 from the germline V gene are LGHNA and YNFKEQ. This CDR3 comprises 16 residues. CDR3 loop: CASSQVRLAGEDTQYF. DNA of the CDR3: TGTGCCAGCAGCCAAGTGCGACTAGCGGGGGAAGATACGCAGTATTTT.

This chain connects TRBV21-1 to TRBJ1-1; whether TRBD1, the table's D call, matches the DNA was not checked. TRBV21-1 is a pseudogene. This CDR3 spans 16 amino acids. The CDR3 DNA reads TGTGCCAGCAGCAAAGTTAATACAGGGCTGAACACTGAAGCTTTCTTT. Translation: CASSKVNTGLNTEAFF.

This chain links TRBV9 with TRBJ2-2; D is unresolved. Trimming cost V 0 bases and J 8 bases, with 5 bases left between them. Germline CDR1 is SGDLS and CDR2 is YYNGEE. This CDR3 region has 12 residues. CDR3 in amino acids: CASSVVLGELFF. The CDR3 bases are TGTGCCAGCAGCGTAGTACTGGGGGAGCTGTTTTTT. Full variable domain (missing parts from reference TRBV9 and TRBJ2-2): DSGVTQTPKHLITATGQRVTLRCSPRSGDLSVYWYQQSLDQGLQFLIQYYNGEERAKGNILERFSAQQFPDLHSELNLSSLELGDSALYFCASSVVLGELFFGEGSRLTVL.

V is TRBV5-1 and J is TRBJ2-5, with 8 bases identical to TRBD2. The junction had 6 bases not matched to a gene; V was cut back by 0 bases and J by 2 bases. CDR1 is SGHRS, CDR2 YFSETQ, per germline. This CDR3 spans 16 amino acids. The CDR3 DNA is TGCGCCAGCAGCTTGGTGGCTAGCGGGTCTCAAGAGACCCAGTACTTC. Its translation: CASSLVASGSQETQYF. The full variable domain, completed using reference TRBV5-1 and TRBJ2-5, is KAGVTQTPRYLIKTRGQQVTLSCSPISGHRSVSWYQQTPGQGLQFLFEYFSETQRNKGNFPGRFSGRQFSNSRSEMNVSTLELGDSALYLCASSLVASGSQETQYFGPGTRLLVL.

This chain connects TRBV27 to TRBJ2-7; 8 nucleotides align to TRBD1. Looked up from germline, CDR1 is MNHEY and CDR2 is SMNVEV (reference sequence). CDR3 length: 14 amino acids. V lost 6 bases to trimming and J lost 4 bases; unmatched junction nucleotides: 8. CDR3 sequence reads: CASRPGQAPYEQYF. CDR3 in DNA: TGTGCCAGCAGACCGGGACAGGCTCCATACGAGCAGTACTTC.

About this clone: This could be a read error, since a much larger clone is one nucleotide away. This chain joins TRBV5-1 and TRBJ1-1, with no clear D. In germline, CDR1 is SGHRS, CDR2 YFSETQ. V was pared by 0 bases and J by 0 bases, with 6 bases between. CDR3 size: 14 residues. The CDR3 bases are TGCGCCAGCAGCTTGGAAGGGCTGAACACTGAAGCTTTCTTT. Its translation: CASSLEGLNTEAFF.

V gene TRBV29-1 combines with J gene TRBJ2-7, with D uncertain. Germline V gene lookup returns CDR1 SQVTM and CDR2 ANQGSEA. V lost 4 bases, J lost 2 bases, and 9 bases lay in between. This CDR3 is built from 12 residues. In nucleotides, the CDR3 is TGCAGCGTTGTAGCTGTTACCTACGAGCAGTACTTC. Protein: CSVVAVTYEQYF.

The rearrangement links TRBV7-6 to TRBJ1-6, with a possible D match to TRBD1 (6 bases). This CDR3 contains 16 residues. Germline CDR1 SGHVS, CDR2 FNYEAQ. With 5 bases removed from V and 10 bases from J, the gap between germline ends came to 21 bases. The CDR3 nucleotides are TGTGCCAGCAGCCGGGGGACTCAGGGGAAGGGGTCACCCCTCCACTTT. This gives the protein CASSRGTQGKGSPLHF.

The genes are TRBV6-2 or TRBV6-3 and TRBJ2-1; D may be TRBD2 (7 bases). The germline V gene encodes CDR1 MNHEY and CDR2 SVGEGT. The CDR3 runs to 17 residues. V dropped 0 bases and J dropped 1 base, with 13 bases sitting between them. As DNA, the CDR3 is TGTGCCAGCAGTTACTCGGGGGGGCGGCTTTCCTACAATGAGCAGTTCTTC. This translates into CASSYSGGRLSYNEQFF.

This clone turned up a few times. The V gene is TRBV5-4, the J gene TRBJ2-2; 8 nucleotides align to TRBD2. Looked up from germline, CDR1 is SGHNT and CDR2 is YYREEE (reference sequence). The junction had 12 bases not matched to a gene; V was cut back by 4 bases and J by 4 bases. CDR3 length equals 17 residues. CDR3 loop: CASSHNRAGGGTGELFF. DNA of the CDR3: TGTGCCAGCAGCCACAACCGTGCGGGGGGCGGCACCGGGGAGCTGTTTTTT.

CDR3 nucleotide sequence: TGTGCCAGCAGCCAAGTAGGGAACATCTACGAGCAGTACTTC. This gives the protein CASSQVGNIYEQYF. The chain links TRBV4-2 to TRBJ2-7; the D is unclear. Trimming removed 1 base at V and 3 bases at J, with 10 bases between. Germline V gene sequence: CDR1 LGHNA, CDR2 YNFKEQ. This CDR3 region has 14 residues.